Given below is one T cell receptor (beta chain) in context. What it binds is not known. Sequencing was performed with immunoSEQ multiplex PCR; in TCRdb, only in-frame clones are kept and a portion is missing. The table shows 130,000 or so clones, with 93% occurring only once. This entry belongs to a study of T cell responses to AZD1222 COVID-19 vaccine. In germline, CDR1 is SGDLS, CDR2 YYNGEE. The CDR3 runs to 16 residues. V was cut by 0 bases and J by 3 bases, with 13 bases left in between. Study results and caveats: Unmutated variant regions reportedly attract nearly half of all spike-specific TCRs. Seropositive status at baseline applied to only 5 or 6 AZD1222 recipients. The donors showed a predominance of white British ancestry and of females, with possible underestimation of clonal diversity. Vaccination with two AZD1222 doses was followed by a rise in Spike-specific TCR breadth and depth.

This receptor was identified in an adult in good health. The sequencing used peripheral blood, collected on day 0 of AZD1222 vaccination. The chain recombines TRBV9 with TRBJ1-5; tentatively, D is TRBD1 (6 bases). The CDR3 protein is CASSVDGRGANQPQHF. The CDR3 nucleotides read TGTGCCAGCAGCGTAGACGGCAGGGGCGCCAATCAGCCCCAGCATTTT.